The rows below give T cell receptor beta chains drawn from one sample of a study of Graves' ophthalmopathy and Graves' hyperthyroidism. MiXCR, applied by TCRdb to the multiplex PCR reads, yields one record per CDR3 protein. This table holds around 1,000,000 distinct CDR3 sequences, 35% to 40% found once. The material sequenced was peripheral blood or thyroid tissue (not recorded which). All receptors derive from an adult man with Graves' hyperthyroidism. The CDR3 runs from the conserved cysteine through the conserved F or W. Each record gives: clone size, CDR3 length, V gene, D gene, J gene, CDR3 DNA, CDR3 protein. A D gene is named only where the DNA matches it firmly. Some rows have no size entry. The others give once, few or many, or a class for an expanded clone.

many	14	TRBV7-2	NA	TRBJ2-7	TGTGCCAGCAGCTTAGGAGCAAACACCTACGAGCAGTACTTC	CASSLGANTYEQYF
many	14	TRBV7-8	NA	TRBJ1-2	TGTGCCAGCAGCTCCCGGGACGTAAGCTATGGCTACACCTTC	CASSSRDVSYGYTF
few	17	TRBV20-1	TRBD1	TRBJ2-7	TGCAGTGCTGATTCTCGGGACAGGGATTGGCAGATATACGAGCAGTACTTC	CSADSRDRDWQIYEQYF
many	14	TRBV7-8	NA	TRBJ1-5	TGTGCCAGCAGCTTGCTACAGAGCAATCAGCCCCAGCATTTT	CASSLLQSNQPQHF
NA	14	TRBV10-2	TRBD1	TRBJ1-2	TGCGCCAGCAGAGATGGACAGGGGCTGTATGGCTACACCTTC	CASRDGQGLYGYTF
many	13	TRBV7-7	NA	TRBJ2-5	TGTGCCAGCAGTTTCAACAGACAAGAGACCCAGTACTTC	CASSFNRQETQYF
few	14	TRBV12-3/TRBV12-4	TRBD2	TRBJ2-7	TGTGCCAGCAGCCGGACTAGCGGGAAATCCGAGCAGTACTTC	CASSRTSGKSEQYF
many	13	TRBV29-1	NA	TRBJ2-7	TGCAGCGTTCTAGGACACCCGACGGAGGAGCAGTACTTC	CSVLGHPTEEQYF
many	12	TRBV14	NA	TRBJ2-7	TGTGCCAGCAGCCAAGGCGGTAGCAGCCGGTACTTC	CASSQGGSSRYF
few	10	TRBV29-1	NA	TRBJ2-2	NA	CSVNPGSCFF
NA	14	TRBV9	NA	TRBJ1-1	TGTGCCAGCAGCCAAGAAGTTAAGAACACTGAAGCTTCCTTT	CASSQEVKNTEASF
NA	12	TRBV29-1	NA	TRBJ1-3	TGCAGCGTAAGGGACGGGCGAAACACCATATATTTT	CSVRDGRNTIYF
few	15	TRBV19	TRBD1	TRBJ1-2	TGTGCCAGTAGCCATCCAGGACAGGGAGGCCCTGGCTACACCTTC	CASSHPGQGGPGYTF
NA	17	TRBV4-3	TRBD1	TRBJ1-2	TGCGCCAGCAGCCAAGATGGGACAGGGAGGGAGACTTATGGCTACACCTTC	CASSQDGTGRETYGYTF
many	13	TRBV20-1	NA	TRBJ2-2	TGCAGTGCTAGCGGACATAACACCGGGGAGCTGTTTTTT	CSASGHNTGELFF
many	14	TRBV14	TRBD1	TRBJ1-1	TGTGCCAGCAGCCAGGGGGACAGGTCCACTGAAGCTTTCTTT	CASSQGDRSTEAFF
NA	18	TRBV10-3	NA	TRBJ1-5	TGTGCCAGCAGTCCAAAAACGACAATTACAAATAGCAATCAGCCCCAGCATTTT	CASSPKTTITNSNQPQHF
NA	13	TRBV25-1	NA	TRBJ2-3	TGTGCCAGCAGTGAGACCCGAGGAGATACGCAGTATTTT	CASSETRGDTQYF
many	13	TRBV19	NA	TRBJ2-7	TGTGCCAGTAGTACCGCCGGGGACTACGAGCAGTACTTC	CASSTAGDYEQYF
many	16	TRBV9	TRBD1	TRBJ1-3	TGTGCCAGCAGCATACGGACAGGCCTATCTGGAAACACCATATATTTT	CASSIRTGLSGNTIYF
few	14	TRBV5-1	NA	TRBJ2-7	TGCGCCAGCAGCTTGTTTCCCACTACCTACGAGCAGTACTTC	CASSLFPTTYEQYF
once	17	TRBV10-3	TRBD1	TRBJ2-2	TGTGCCAGCAGTGACTCCGCCAACAGGGGTAACACCGGGGAGCTGTTTTTT	CASSDSANRGNTGELFF
NA	19	TRBV4-1	NA	TRBJ1-4	TGCGCCAGCAGCCAAGATTGGACTGGACAGAGGGGGATTAATGAAAAACTGTTTTTT	CASSQDWTGQRGINEKLFF
NA	15	TRBV9	NA	TRBJ1-6	TGTGCCAGCAGCGCCCACCCTTGGCCGAATTCACCCCTCCACTTT	CASSAHPWPNSPLHF
NA	15	TRBV19	NA	TRBJ2-7	TGTGCCAGTAGTACCCAAAACACGGGAGCCTACGAGCAGTACTTC	CASSTQNTGAYEQYF
few	15	TRBV28	TRBD1	TRBJ2-7	TGTGCCAGCAGAGCACAGGGGGCGGCTCTCTACGAGCAGTACTTC	CASRAQGAALYEQYF
many	18	TRBV19	NA	TRBJ2-6	TGTGCCAGTAGTATCGGGCCCAGCACAGGGTTCGGGGCCAACGTCCTGACTTTC	CASSIGPSTGFGANVLTF
NA	17	TRBV2	TRBD1	TRBJ2-6	TGTGCCAGCAGACCCGGGACAGGTACCTCTGGGGCCAACGTCCTGACTTTC	CASRPGTGTSGANVLTF
NA	15	TRBV5-1	TRBD1	TRBJ1-1	TGCGCCAGCAGCTCCCGAGACAGGGATGGCACTGAAGCTTTCTTT	CASSSRDRDGTEAFF
NA	14	TRBV12-3/TRBV12-4	NA	TRBJ1-4	TGTGCCAGCAGTACAGGGTATGGGACTGAAAAACTGTTTTTT	CASSTGYGTEKLFF
NA	13	TRBV14	NA	TRBJ2-2	TGTGCCAGCAGCGACTATAACACCGGGAAGCTGTTTTTT	CASSDYNTGKLFF
NA	13	TRBV10-3	NA	TRBJ2-7	TGTGCCAGCAGCTATCTTCAGGGCCACGAGCAGTACTTC	CASSYLQGHEQYF
few	11	TRBV9	NA	TRBJ1-2	TGTGCCAGTCTTGGGGTCGGAGGCTACACCTTC	CASLGVGGYTF
many	12	TRBV20-1	NA	TRBJ2-7	TGCAGTGCTAGAGATCAGGTCGGCGAGCAGTACTTC	CSARDQVGEQYF
few	17	TRBV14	NA	TRBJ2-5	TGTGCCAGCAGCCAAGATGCCTCAGAGGGGCAACAAGAGACCCAGTACTTC	CASSQDASEGQQETQYF
many	16	TRBV15	TRBD1	TRBJ1-4	TGTGCCACCAGCAGCCGACAGGGGGCTCGAAATGAAAAACTGTTTTTT	CATSSRQGARNEKLFF
NA	13	TRBV29-1	NA	TRBJ2-6	TGCAGCGCCGAAGGGGCAGGGGCCAACGTCCTGACTTTC	CSAEGAGANVLTF
NA	16	TRBV4-1	NA	TRBJ1-4	TGCGCCAGCAGCCAAGAAGTGGCGAGGGGTAGGGAAAAACTGTTTTTT	CASSQEVARGREKLFF
NA	18	TRBV20-1	NA	TRBJ1-6	TGCAGTGCCCCCACCGGGGGGATGACGAGCTCCTATAATTCACCCCTCCACTTT	CSAPTGGMTSSYNSPLHF
many	13	TRBV12-3/TRBV12-4	NA	TRBJ1-2	TGTGCCAGCAGTTTAAGCCTAGACTATGGCTACACCTTC	CASSLSLDYGYTF
many	14	TRBV29-1	TRBD1	TRBJ1-2	TGCAGCGTTATATATGTTTCAGGGGGCGCTGGCTACACCTTC	CSVIYVSGGAGYTF
many	14	TRBV6-5	TRBD1	TRBJ1-5	TGTGCCAGCAGAAAGGACAGGGGAAATCAGCCCCAGCATTTT	CASRKDRGNQPQHF
many	15	TRBV7-9	NA	TRBJ2-5	TGTGCCAGCAGCTTAGCGGTGACCGTCCAAGAGACCCAGTACTTC	CASSLAVTVQETQYF
NA	11	TRBV29-1	NA	TRBJ2-7	TGCAGCGTTGACAGGGCTGTCGAGCAGTACTTC	CSVDRAVEQYF
NA	13	TRBV10-2	NA	TRBJ2-7	TGTGCCAGCAGTTACTCGAGGACCTACGAGCAGTACTTC	CASSYSRTYEQYF
NA	18	TRBV5-1	NA	TRBJ2-7	TGCGCCAGCAGCTTGATGACAAGGCAGGCAGAGGGCACGTTCGAGCAGTACTTC	CASSLMTRQAEGTFEQYF
few	16	TRBV11-2	NA	TRBJ1-4	TGCGCCAGCAGCCCAAGGGCAGGCACGGCTAATGAAAAACTGTTTTTT	CASSPRAGTANEKLFF
many	15	TRBV7-2	NA	TRBJ2-7	TGTGCCAGCAGCCCCCACTACCTTAGTGTCTACGAGCAGTACTTC	CASSPHYLSVYEQYF
few	18	TRBV11-3	TRBD2	TRBJ2-2	TGTGCCAGCAGCTTTGGACTAGCGGGGGGCGCGGACACCGGGGAGCTGTTTTTT	CASSFGLAGGADTGELFF
NA	11	TRBV25-1	NA	TRBJ2-7	TGTGCCAGCAGTCCCAGCGACGAGCAGTACTTC	CASSPSDEQYF
NA	13	TRBV29-1	TRBD1	TRBJ1-1	TGCAGCGAGTCGACAGGGGTGAACACTGAAGCTTTCTTT	CSESTGVNTEAFF
NA	16	TRBV7-8	NA	TRBJ1-2	TGTGCCAGCAGCCCAGATCCTGGGGGGGCAAACTATGGCTACACCTTC	CASSPDPGGANYGYTF
NA	13	TRBV5-4	TRBD1	TRBJ2-7	TGTGCCATGCAATCTGACAGGGCCCCCGAGCAGTACTTC	CAMQSDRAPEQYF
many	15	TRBV2	NA	TRBJ2-6	TGTGCCAGCAGTGAAGACGGATTTGGACTCCACGTCCTGACTTTC	CASSEDGFGLHVLTF
NA	13	TRBV7-2	NA	TRBJ1-2	TGTGCCAGCAGCCATCCTGGTCCAGGGGGCTACACCTTC	CASSHPGPGGYTF
NA	15	TRBV11-1	NA	TRBJ2-7	TGTGCCAGCAGCTTAGCACGGTCGGAGGCTGACGAGCAGTACTTC	CASSLARSEADEQYF
many	14	TRBV20-1	NA	TRBJ2-7	TGCAGTGCTCCCGGGACTCGGGATTACTACGAGCAGTACTTC	CSAPGTRDYYEQYF
NA	14	TRBV12-3/TRBV12-4	NA	TRBJ1-1	TGTGCCAGCAGCCGTCAGACTGGGAACACTGAAGCTTTCTTT	CASSRQTGNTEAFF